The 3 T cell receptor beta chains below all came from one sample that was sequenced in a study of blood T cell repertoires in COVID-19. Assay: immunoSEQ multiplex PCR; the TCRdb copy retains only in-frame clones and omits some. Of 250,000 to 300,000 clones in the sample, approximately 79% were seen once. Input material: PBMCs or T cells enriched from blood (not recorded which). These receptors were collected from a man aged 30 to 45 with acute COVID-19.

In this sample, this clone turned up once. CDR3 in DNA: TGTGCCAGCAGCTTAGGGGGCCTATCCAATCAGCCCCAGCATTTT. Translating gives CASSLGGLSNQPQHF. This chain joins TRBV7-9 and TRBJ1-5; TRBD1 is a possible D gene (5 bases). CDR3 size: 15 residues. Looked up from germline, CDR1 is SEHNR and CDR2 is FQNEAQ (reference sequence). V shed 1 base and J shed 3 bases, with 10 bases lying between them. Supplemented by reference TRBV7-9 and TRBJ1-5, the full variable domain reads DTGVSQNPRHKITKRGQNVTFRCDPISEHNRLYWYRQTLGQGPEFLTYFQNEAQLEKSRLLSDRFSAERPKGSFSTLEIQRTEQGDSAMYLCASSLGGLSNQPQHFGDGTRLSIL.

V is TRBV18 and J is TRBJ2-3; D remains unclear. The germline gives CDR1 KGHSH, CDR2 LQKENI. The V end was cut by 2 bases, the J end by 1 base, with 4 bases between. There are 13 residues in the CDR3. CDR3 in amino acids: CASSPRGTDTQYF. Written as DNA, the CDR3 is TGTGCCAGCTCACCAAGAGGCACAGATACGCAGTATTTT.

The chain recombines TRBV30 with TRBJ2-1, with 10 nucleotides matching TRBD2. Trimming cost V 7 bases and J 7 bases; bases outside gene matches: 13. CDR1 and CDR2 (germline): GTSNPN, SVGIG (reference sequence). The CDR3 is 15 amino acids. Written as DNA, the CDR3 is TGTGCCTTACAGTCTAGCGGGAGTTCAGTGAATGAGCAGTTCTTC. Translating gives CALQSSGSSVNEQFF.